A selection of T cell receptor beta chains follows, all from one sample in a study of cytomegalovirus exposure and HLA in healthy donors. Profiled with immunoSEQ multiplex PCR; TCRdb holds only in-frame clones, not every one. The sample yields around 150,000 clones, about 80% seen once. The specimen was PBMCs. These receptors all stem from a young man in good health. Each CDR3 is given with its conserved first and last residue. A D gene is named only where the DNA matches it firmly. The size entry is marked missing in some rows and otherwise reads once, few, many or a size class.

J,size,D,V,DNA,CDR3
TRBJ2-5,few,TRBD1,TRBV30,TGTGCCTGGACAGGGGGCGGGAAGACCCAGTACTTC,CAWTGGGKTQYF
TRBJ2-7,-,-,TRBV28,TGTGCCAGCAGCCCTATCCAGGGTTGGGGCTCCTACGAGCAGTACTTC,CASSPIQGWGSYEQYF
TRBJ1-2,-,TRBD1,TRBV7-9,TGTTCCAGCAGCCGTTCAAACAGGGGGGTTAACTATGGCTACACCTTC,CSSSRSNRGVNYGYTF
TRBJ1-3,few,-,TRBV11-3,TGTGCCAGCAGTGCGGCCGGGGGGCTGACGGGAAACACCATATATTTT,CASSAAGGLTGNTIYF
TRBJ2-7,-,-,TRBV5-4,TGTGCCAGCAGCCATACAGGGTCCGAGCAGTACTTC,CASSHTGSEQYF
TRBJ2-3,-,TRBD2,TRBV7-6,TGTGCCAGCAGCTCGGTCGCGCGGGAGGACGCAGATACGCAGTATTTT,CASSSVAREDADTQYF
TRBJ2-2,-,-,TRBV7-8,TGTGCCAGCAGCCGGACTCCAGCCGGGGAGCTGTTTTTT,CASSRTPAGELFF
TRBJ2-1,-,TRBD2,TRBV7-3,TGTGCCAGCAGCTCGGGAGCGGGAGGCTACAATGAGCAGTTCTTC,CASSSGAGGYNEQFF
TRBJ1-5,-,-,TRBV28,TGTGCCAGCAGTTTACAGTACTATAGCAATCAGCCCCAGCATTTT,CASSLQYYSNQPQHF
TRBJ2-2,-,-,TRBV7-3,TGTGCCAGCAGCTTAACTGTTGAAAGGGGAAGGGCCGGGGAGCTGTTTTTT,CASSLTVERGRAGELFF
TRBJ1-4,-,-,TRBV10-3,TGTGCCGCATCAGAAGATGGTGGCGAAAAACTGTTTTTT,CAASEDGGEKLFF
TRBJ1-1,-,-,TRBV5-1,TGCGCCAGCAGCTTGGATTCGCAGGGGAGAGCTTTCTTT,CASSLDSQGRAFF
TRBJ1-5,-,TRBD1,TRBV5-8,TGTGCCACCCACCCGACAGGGGACTATAGCAATCAGCCCCAGCATTTT,CATHPTGDYSNQPQHF
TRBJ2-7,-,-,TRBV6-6,TGTGCCAGCAGCCCAACAAGGAGCGAGCAGTACTTC,CASSPTRSEQYF
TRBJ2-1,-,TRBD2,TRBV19,TGTGCCAGTAGTATGTGGGGGGGAGCGATTAACTACAATGAGCAGTTCTTC,CASSMWGGAINYNEQFF
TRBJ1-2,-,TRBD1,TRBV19,TGTGCCAGTAGTACTACACCCCCAGGGGGTGATGGCTACACCTTC,CASSTTPPGGDGYTF
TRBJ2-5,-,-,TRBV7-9,TGTGCCAGCAGCTTAGCGAGTCTAGACGGTGAGACCCAGTACTTC,CASSLASLDGETQYF
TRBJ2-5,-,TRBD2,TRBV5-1,TGCGCCAGCAGGGGCGGGAGCATACAGACCCAGTACTTC,CASRGGSIQTQYF
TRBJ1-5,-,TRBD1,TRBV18,TGTGCCAGCTCACCGGGACAGCAGGGCAATCAGCCCCAGCATTTT,CASSPGQQGNQPQHF
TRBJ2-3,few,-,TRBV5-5,TGTGCCAGCAGTGCGGGAATGGCAGATACGCAGTATTTT,CASSAGMADTQYF
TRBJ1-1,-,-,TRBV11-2,TGTGCCAGCAGCTTGGGGGGGACGGCTTTCTTT,CASSLGGTAFF
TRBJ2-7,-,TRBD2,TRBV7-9,TGTGCCAGCAGCTTAGCGTCAGGGCTAGCGGGTACCTACGAGCAGTACTTC,CASSLASGLAGTYEQYF
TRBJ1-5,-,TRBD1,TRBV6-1,TGTGCCAGCAGTGAGGAGGGGGCGAGCAATCAGCCCCAGCATTTT,CASSEEGASNQPQHF
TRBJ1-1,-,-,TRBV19,TGTGCCAGTAGGGGGGAGGGGTCGCCCGAAGCTTTCTTT,CASRGEGSPEAFF
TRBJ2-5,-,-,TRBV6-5,TGTGCCAGCCGGAGGGACAGACAAGAGACCCAGTACTTC,CASRRDRQETQYF
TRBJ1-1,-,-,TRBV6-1,TGTGCCAGCAGTGAAATTTGGCCTGTCCCTGAAGCTTTCTTT,CASSEIWPVPEAFF
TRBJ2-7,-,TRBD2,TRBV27,TGTGCCAGCAGGGTAGCGGGAGTCCCATCCTACGAGCAGTACTTC,CASRVAGVPSYEQYF
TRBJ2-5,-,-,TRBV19,TGTGCCAGTATGAGAACGGGGGAGGCACGGGAGACCCAGTACTTC,CASMRTGEARETQYF
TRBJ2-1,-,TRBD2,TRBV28,TGTGCCAGCACCGGACTAGCGGGAGGGCGGGGTGAGCAGTTCTTC,CASTGLAGGRGEQFF
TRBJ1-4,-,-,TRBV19,TGTGCCAGTCAACCCCCAGGGGATACTAATGAAAAACTGTTTTTT,CASQPPGDTNEKLFF
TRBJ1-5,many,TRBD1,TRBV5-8,TGTGCCAGCAGCTTTTCAGGGGGCGGACAGCCCCAGCATTTT,CASSFSGGGQPQHF
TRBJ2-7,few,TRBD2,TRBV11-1,TGTGCCAGCAGCTCACCCGGACTAGCGGGAGGACTGTCCTACGAGCAGTACTTC,CASSSPGLAGGLSYEQYF
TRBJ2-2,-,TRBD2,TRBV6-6,TGTGCCAGCAGGACAGCGGGGCTGACCGGGGAGCTGTTTTTT,CASRTAGLTGELFF
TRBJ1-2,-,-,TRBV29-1,TGCAGCGTTGGGGACGTAGGGGGGGACGGCTACACCTTC,CSVGDVGGDGYTF
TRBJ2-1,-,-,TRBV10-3,TGTGCCATCAGCGGGAGAAGCGGGACATACAATGAGCAGTTCTTC,CAISGRSGTYNEQFF
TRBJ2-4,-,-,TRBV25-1,TGTGCCAGCAGTGACTCCAGGGCAGACAATTCGGGAAACATTCAGTACTTC,CASSDSRADNSGNIQYF
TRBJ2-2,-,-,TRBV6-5,TGTGCCAGCAGTGACGACAGGTGGGGCGGGGAGCTGTTTTTT,CASSDDRWGGELFF
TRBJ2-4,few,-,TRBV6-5,TGTGCCAGCAGTCTGGAAGACGGACAAGTAAACATTCAGTACTTC,CASSLEDGQVNIQYF
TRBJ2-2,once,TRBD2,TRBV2,TGTGCCAGCGGGTTGACTAGCATGGGCACCGGGGAGCTGTTTTTT,CASGLTSMGTGELFF
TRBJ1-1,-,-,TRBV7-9,TGTGCCAGCAGCCATGGGGAAAAAGGGGTTAACACTGAAGCTTTCTTT,CASSHGEKGVNTEAFF
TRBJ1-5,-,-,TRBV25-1,TGTGCCAGCAGTGAATCGGGGGAGCAGCCCCAGCATTTT,CASSESGEQPQHF
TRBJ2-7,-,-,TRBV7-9,TGTGCCAGCAGCCCTCTCTTGGAGCAGTACTTC,CASSPLLEQYF